This T cell receptor (beta chain) is from a study of cytomegalovirus exposure and HLA in healthy donors. Looking at the study overall: Ancestry clustering placed 81% of more than 350 genotyped donors in the Caucasian-associated cluster.

Primers: 60 Vbeta forward and 13 Jbeta reverse. Measured with immunoSEQ multiplex PCR; TCRdb has only the in-frame clones, and not every one. The sample carries roughly 190,000 clones, about 87% recorded once. CDR1 is GTSNPN and CDR2 is SVGIG in the germline V gene (reference sequence). The V end lost 4 bases, the J end lost 1 base, and 11 bases lay between the germline ends. The CDR3 contains 14 residues. This clone was recorded only once. Sequenced: PBMCs. The receptor comes from a woman aged 18-35 years in good health and CMV-seronegative. The chain combines TRBV30 with TRBJ1-5; D gene ambiguous. CDR3 sequence: CAWTTRNSNQPQHF. The CDR3 DNA reads TGTGCCTGGACGACTAGGAACAGCAATCAGCCCCAGCATTTT.